One T cell receptor (beta chain) is described in this entry. It lacks a known antigen. One base away there is no much larger clone; base qualities are not given. This sample is drawn from a study of blood T cell repertoires in COVID-19 (dated by TCRdb to 2018 to 2020). Describing the broader study: Collaborator samples came from the United States, Italy and Spain and covered acute and convalescent phases of COVID-19. The prospective study material was composed of cDNA or gDNA derived from T cells, B-cell-depleted T cells, or PBMCs. Deeply sampled blood TCRbeta repertoires from subjects exposed to, actively infected with, or recovered from COVID-19 were included in the dataset. Nearly every sample came with metadata listing a de-identified subject ID, COVID-19 status, age in years and sex. Where available, HLA class I and class II types were obtained from metadata supplied by the sample provider rather than from assay-based typing. A freely available public database, intended as a resource for researchers studying the immune response to SARS-CoV-2, is where the repertoires were released. Samples were obtained from the ongoing ImmuneRACE study (first 160 participants) and from 1,254 subjects provided by 6 global collaborators. Study-level results and caveats: Clinical and demographic metadata were provided uncurated, with the amount varying by source and participant.

TCRbeta CDR3 regions were amplified from genomic DNA using the immunoSEQ Assay, a bias-controlled multiplex PCR. In the source study's methods: Nucleated cell counts per sample were estimated from amplification of reference gene primers within the assay. To quantify the absolute abundance of each unique TCRbeta CDR3 rearrangement, sequence reads were collapsed and filtered. For each sample, productive Simpson clonality was calculated by taking the square root of Simpson's diversity index across productive rearrangements. TCRdb took this table from immuneACCESS and kept in-frame rearrangements with V and J called. Such tables lack part of the clones; where checked against another copy, unresolved V genes explain under half of the gap, and the rest is unexplained. Clonal size and the V and J genes are those of that table, whereas D and trimming came from the DNA. For this sample the table gives about 250,000 clones, of which over 70% were detected only once. The top ten constitute 27% of the sample.

The germline V gene sets CDR1 to MNHEY and CDR2 to SVGAGI. Here V drops 4 bases and J drops 3 bases, and the junction holds 8 bases not matched to any gene. CDR3 length: 15 amino acids, cysteine to phenylalanine. Only CDR3 DNA remains: 45 bases, in frame from the first base. Each collaborating institution followed its own protocols to collect whole blood in K2EDTA tubes. Collaborator samples were shipped for TCRbeta analysis as frozen whole blood, isolated PBMCs, or DNA extracted from either sample type. The clonotype comes from a man aged 40-49 years with acute or convalescent COVID-19. This sequence uses TRBV6-5 and TRBJ2-7, and 8 junctional nucleotides match TRBD1. What was sequenced was peripheral blood. The DNA reads as follows: TGTGCCAGCAGTTGGGGGACAGGCGGAGTCTACGAGCAGTACTTC. Its protein is CASSWGTGGVYEQYF.